This T cell receptor beta chain was documented in a study of T-cell memory formation after mild COVID-19. This CDR3 comprises 14 residues. Germline lookup yields CDR1 SQVTM and CDR2 ANQGSEA. V trimming: 6 bases; J trimming: 0 bases; junction bases outside the gene matches: 6. TCRdb fed the 5' RACE reads into MiXCR, producing one record per CDR3 protein. The table has 350,000 to 400,000 distinct CDR3 sequences, roughly 20% seen once. General study results and limits: Memory from before infection featured some responding clones, which suggests cross-reactive memory joined. The study found contracting CD4+ clones mainly in CM and EM and contracting CD8+ clones in EMRA.

Only a few counts were recorded for this clonotype. What it recognizes is unknown. The rearrangement joins TRBV29-1 to TRBJ2-7, with 9 bases aligning to TRBD2. Sequencing used PBMCs or a T cell subset sorted from them (not recorded which). The receptor's source is an adult woman who had mild COVID-19 (a few samples of this study predate the infection). Cell type and time point are not known. For the CDR3, the DNA is TGCAGCGTCCCAGGGCGGGAGGGCTCCTACGAGCAGTACTTC. It is translated as CSVPGREGSYEQYF.